This passage covers 19 T cell receptor beta chains from one sample sequenced in a study of radiation and T cells in renal cell carcinoma. Assay used: immunoSEQ multiplex PCR; TCRdb lists only in-frame clones, some missing. Of about 58,000 clones in the sample, roughly four fifths were seen once. Time point noted: blood 2 weeks post-SBRT. Treatment here: 15 Gy SBRT to primary tumor, nephrectomy 4 weeks later. The source was blood, collected from a patient whose treatment included radiotherapy and nephrectomy. The receptors were sampled from a man in his sixties with renal cell carcinoma.

The rearrangement links TRBV7-2 to TRBJ2-1; TRBD2 matches at 9 bases. Germline V CDR1 and CDR2: SGHTA, FQGNSA. The ends lost 6 bases at V and 0 bases at J; junction bases unmatched: 12. The CDR3 spans 18 residues. DNA of the CDR3: TGTGCCAGCAGAGGAGCGGGAGGTTGGATGAGCTCCTACAATGAGCAGTTCTTC. Translation gives CASRGAGGWMSSYNEQFF.

The V and J genes are TRBV28 and TRBJ1-1; the D gene is possibly TRBD1 (5 bases). Germline CDR1 reads MDHEN; CDR2 reads SYDVKM. This CDR3 has 14 residues. Trimming stripped 5 bases from V and 5 bases from J, with 15 bases between. CDR3 protein: CASSAGRGGTEAFF. CDR3 coding DNA: TGTGCCAGCAGTGCCGGGAGGGGAGGGACTGAAGCTTTCTTT.

The chain is built from TRBV5-6 and TRBJ1-1; the match to TRBD1 covers 8 bases. The CDR3 spans 14 residues. V lost 3 bases, J lost 0 bases, and 1 base stayed unmatched. Germline CDR1 SGHDT, CDR2 YYEEEE. The CDR3 DNA reads as TGTGCCAGCAGCTGGGACAGGTTGAACACTGAAGCTTTCTTT. It codes for CASSWDRLNTEAFF. Variable domain in full (rest from reference TRBV5-6 and TRBJ1-1): DAGVTQSPTHLIKTRGQQVTLRCSPKSGHDTVSWYQQALGQGPQFIFQYYEEEERQRGNFPDRFSGHQFPNYSSELNVNALLLGDSALYLCASSWDRLNTEAFFGQGTRLTVV.

V usage is TRBV2 and J usage is TRBJ1-3; D is undetermined. The CDR3 is 12 amino acids. Trimming took off 2 bases at V and 3 bases at J, with 2 bases between the two ends. Looked up from germline, CDR1 is SNHLY and CDR2 is FYNNEI. The CDR3 sequence is CASSESGNTIYF. CDR3 DNA: TGTGCCAGCAGTGAAAGTGGAAACACCATATATTTT.

J is TRBJ2-1 and V is TRBV9; D gene uncertain. Germline V gives CDR1 SGDLS, CDR2 YYNGEE. CDR3 length equals 13 residues. With 2 bases removed from V and 4 bases from J, the gap between germline ends came to 7 bases. As DNA, the CDR3 is TGTGCCAGCAGCGTTGACCAATACAATGAGCAGTTCTTC. Amino acid sequence: CASSVDQYNEQFF.

The chain uses TRBV19 and TRBJ2-7; possibly TRBD1 for D (6 bases). The ends were cut back, 5 bases at V and 6 bases at J, with 23 bases in the middle. From germline, CDR1 is LNHDA and CDR2 SQIVND (reference sequence). The CDR3 is 16 residues long. The CDR3 DNA follows: TGTGCCAGTAGTGCAGGGACGGGACACCCCCCGATCGAGCAGTACTTC. Translated, it gives CASSAGTGHPPIEQYF.

The chain combines TRBV7-8 with TRBJ2-3, with 7 bases that match TRBD2. The ends lost 2 bases at V and 4 bases at J; junction bases unmatched: 6. The germline CDR1 and CDR2 sequences are SGHVS and FQNEAQ. This CDR3 comprises 15 residues. The CDR3: CASSLRRELADTQYF. The CDR3 DNA follows: TGTGCCAGCAGCTTAAGGCGGGAGCTGGCAGATACGCAGTATTTT. Drawing the rest from reference TRBV7-8 and TRBJ2-3, the complete variable domain is GAGVSQSPRYKVAKRGQDVALRCDPISGHVSLFWYQQALGQGPEFLTYFQNEAQLDKSGLPSDRFFAERPEGSVSTLKIQRTQQEDSAVYLCASSLRRELADTQYFGPGTRLTVL.

Written as DNA, the CDR3 is TGCAGCGTAAGCGGGACAGGAAGACTAGTCACAGATACGCAGTATTTT. It encodes CSVSGTGRLVTDTQYF. V gene TRBV29-1 combines with J gene TRBJ2-3; tentatively, D is TRBD1 (8 bases). V was cut by 6 bases and J by 2 bases, with 21 bases left in between. This CDR3 contains 16 residues. Germline CDR1 reads SQVTM; CDR2 reads ANQGSEA.

The chain has TRBV25-1 and TRBJ2-5, with 9 positions matching TRBD2. The V segment lost 3 bases and the J segment 3 bases; nucleotides outside the gene matches: 8. Germline V CDR1 and CDR2: MGHDK, SYGVNS. This CDR3 is built from 16 residues. The CDR3 bases are TGTGCCAGCAGTGATCGGCGGGGGGGCCGGGAAGAGACCCAGTACTTC. Amino acid sequence: CASSDRRGGREETQYF.

A note on this clone: Germline is not matched at one junction end, which may reflect a read error. V is TRBV7-2 and J is TRBJ1-2; D is undetermined. CDR3 size: 15 residues. The V gene's germline CDR1 is SGHTA and CDR2 FQGNSA. Written as DNA, the CDR3 is TGTGCCGGCAGCCCAACCCCGGAGGCCTTCTATGGCTACACCTTC. Translating it yields CAGSPTPEAFYGYTF. Using reference TRBV7-2 and TRBJ1-2 for the parts outside the CDR3, the full variable domain is GAGVSQSPSNKVTEKGKDVELRCDPISGHTALYWYRQSLGQGLEFLIYFQGNSAPDKSGLPSDRFSAERTGGSVSTLTIQRTQQEDSAVYLCAGSPTPEAFYGYTFGSGTRLTVV.

V and J are TRBV15 and TRBJ2-1, with D tentatively TRBD1 or TRBD2 (5 bases each). Germline values: CDR1 LNHNV, CDR2 YYDKDF (reference sequence). The CDR3 totals 15 residues. V lost 1 base and J 9 bases, leaving 16 bases between the germline ends. CDR3 sequence: CATSRGVADGGEQFF. As DNA, the CDR3 is TGTGCCACCAGCAGAGGGGTAGCTGATGGGGGTGAGCAGTTCTTC. The variable domain in full, with the rest retrieved from reference TRBV15 and TRBJ2-1, is DAMVIQNPRYQVTQFGKPVTLSCSQTLNHNVMYWYQQKSSQAPKLLFHYYDKDFNNEADTPDNFQSRRPNTSFCFLDIRSPGLGDTAMYLCATSRGVADGGEQFFGPGTRLTVL.

This chain links TRBV19 with TRBJ2-7; TRBD1 matches at 9 bases. Germline lookup yields CDR1 LNHDA and CDR2 SQIVND (reference sequence). V shed 1 base, J shed 8 bases, and the junction held 9 bases outside the gene matches. This CDR3 has 15 residues. The CDR3 sequence: CASSIGGDRATQQYF. The CDR3 DNA is TGTGCCAGTAGTATAGGAGGGGACAGGGCGACCCAGCAGTACTTC.

The genes are TRBV5-1 and TRBJ1-5; TRBD1 matches 9 bases. The CDR3 runs 15 residues. J gave up 6 bases and V 4 bases, and 8 bases lay outside the gene matches. The V gene's germline CDR1 is SGHRS and CDR2 YFSETQ. In DNA form, the CDR3 reads TGCGCCAGCAGCCCGGGACAGGGTTTGGGTCAGCCCCAGCATTTT. It translates to CASSPGQGLGQPQHF.

The chain carries TRBV4-1 and TRBJ1-2; TRBD1 might be the D (5 bases). In germline, CDR1 is MGHRA, CDR2 YSYEKL. V shed 0 bases and J shed 11 bases, with 19 bases lying between them. The length of the CDR3 is 15 residues. This chain's CDR3 is CASSQDATKGVGYTF. In DNA form, the CDR3 reads TGCGCCAGCAGCCAAGACGCTACTAAAGGGGTAGGGTACACCTTC.

This clone was recorded a few times. As DNA, the CDR3 is TGTGCCAGCAGATCCGGGACAGGAACTTATCAGCCCCAGCATTTT. Protein sequence: CASRSGTGTYQPQHF. This chain connects TRBV5-8 to TRBJ1-5; 8 bases line up with TRBD1. Germline CDR1 SGHTS, CDR2 YDEGEE. Germline trimming cut 5 bases from V and 5 bases from J; bases unmatched to any gene: 9. The CDR3 spans 15 residues.

The CDR3: CASSPPGLSQETQYF. CDR3 DNA sequence: TGTGCCAGCTCACCGCCTGGTCTATCCCAGGAGACCCAGTACTTC. The chain has TRBV18 and TRBJ2-5, with D unresolved. V was pared by 3 bases and J by 5 bases, with 16 bases between. This CDR3 has 15 residues. CDR1 is KGHSH, CDR2 LQKENI, per germline. The whole variable domain, filled in from reference TRBV18 and TRBJ2-5, reads NAGVMQNPRHLVRRRGQEARLRCSPMKGHSHVYWYRQLPEEGLKFMVYLQKENIIDESGMPKERFSAEFPKEGPSILRIQQVVRGDSAAYFCASSPPGLSQETQYFGPGTRLLVL.

The table lists this clone with a count of one. This sequence joins TRBV15 and TRBJ1-4; 10 nucleotides agree with TRBD1. The CDR3 spans 14 residues. V trimming: 1 base; J trimming: 7 bases; junction bases outside the gene matches: 0. In germline, CDR1 is LNHNV, CDR2 YYDKDF (reference sequence). The CDR3 DNA reads as TGTGCCACCAGCAGAGGACAGGGGGCTGAAAAACTGTTTTTT. Its protein product is CATSRGQGAEKLFF.

CDR3 coding DNA: TGTGCCAGCAGCTTCGGCAGGGGTCGGTTCGAAAAACTGTTTTTT. This sequence encodes CASSFGRGRFEKLFF. The chain joins TRBV7-8 to TRBJ1-4, with D possibly TRBD1 on 6 matching bases. The CDR3 is 15 amino acids. The V gene lost 3 bases and the J gene lost 8 bases, with 16 bases spanning the gap. CDR1 and CDR2 (germline): SGHVS, FQNEAQ.

The chain uses TRBV10-1 and TRBJ2-5, with 11 bases that match TRBD2. Germline CDR1 WNHNN, CDR2 SYGVQD (reference sequence). The CDR3 covers 15 residues. V was pared by 3 bases and J by 4 bases, with 4 bases of the junction left unmatched. This CDR3 reads CASSEALAGVETQYF. The CDR3 nucleotides read TGCGCCAGCAGTGAAGCACTAGCGGGGGTAGAGACCCAGTACTTC.